This is a list of T cell receptor beta chains from one sample in a study of cytomegalovirus exposure and HLA in healthy donors. Libraries were prepared by immunoSEQ multiplex PCR; TCRdb keeps only in-frame clonotypes and omits some of them. The sample yields nearly 200,000 clones, 80% to 85% seen once. What was sequenced was PBMCs. These receptor sequences come from a woman aged 50 to 60 in good health and CMV-seropositive. Each CDR3 is given with its conserved first and last residue. The D gene is left open where the match is weak. Clone size, where shown, is once, few, many, or a class for clones that have expanded.

j_call,v_call,d_call,clone_size,cdr3_nt,cdr3_aa
TRBJ2-7,TRBV18,TRBD2,-,TGTGCCAGCTCACGGACTAGCGGCACTTACGAGCAGTACTTC,CASSRTSGTYEQYF
TRBJ2-2,TRBV12-5,-,-,TGTGCTAGTGGTCCCCATAGCGGAAACACCGGGGAGCTGTTTTTT,CASGPHSGNTGELFF
TRBJ2-4,TRBV7-8,-,-,TGTGCCAGCAGCCATGGACAGCTCCTAGCCAAAAACATTCAGTACTTC,CASSHGQLLAKNIQYF
TRBJ2-1,TRBV5-1,TRBD2,-,TGCGCCAGCAGCTTGACTAGCGGGGGGGCCTACAATGAGCAGTTCTTC,CASSLTSGGAYNEQFF
TRBJ2-7,TRBV5-1,-,-,TGCGCCAGCAGCCGTGGAGCGGAGCCCTACGAGCAGTACTTC,CASSRGAEPYEQYF
TRBJ2-3,TRBV7-2,TRBD2,-,TGTGCCAGCAGATTTACTAGCGAAGGTACGCAGTATTTT,CASRFTSEGTQYF
TRBJ2-7,TRBV29-1,TRBD1,-,TGCAGCGTTGAACTCGGGACAGGGGAGGAGGAGCAGTACTTC,CSVELGTGEEEQYF
TRBJ1-2,TRBV19,-,few,TGTGCCAGTAGTATAGACCGCAGAAGTCCTAACTATGGCTACACCTTC,CASSIDRRSPNYGYTF
TRBJ2-1,TRBV29-1,TRBD2,-,TGCAGCGTTGACTCGAACCGGGACTATCGTCAGTTCTTC,CSVDSNRDYRQFF
TRBJ1-4,TRBV15,-,-,TGTGCCACCAGCAGACGGGAGGATGAAAAACTGTTTTTT,CATSRREDEKLFF
TRBJ1-1,TRBV7-9,-,-,TGTTCCAGCAGCTTAGGGGGGGACGCTTTCTTT,CSSSLGGDAFF
TRBJ2-7,TRBV27,-,once,TGTGCCAGCAGTTTATGGTCTAGTAGATCCTACGAGCAGTACTTC,CASSLWSSRSYEQYF
TRBJ1-2,TRBV6-6,-,-,TGTGCCAGCAGTAGGGGGGGGGACAAGGAGTATGGCTACACCTTC,CASSRGGDKEYGYTF
TRBJ2-1,TRBV5-1,TRBD1,-,TGCGCCAGCAGCTTGGTTGGACAGGTCTACAATGAGCAGTTCTTC,CASSLVGQVYNEQFF
TRBJ2-3,TRBV5-6,-,-,TGTGCCAGCAGTCTCGGAGGAGATACGCAGTATTTT,CASSLGGDTQYF
TRBJ1-5,TRBV2,TRBD1,-,TGTGCCAGCAGTGTGAGGCGTCTGAGGGACAGTAATCAGCCCCAGCATTTT,CASSVRRLRDSNQPQHF
TRBJ2-7,TRBV2,TRBD1,-,TGTGCCAGCAGTGAGGACAGGGCCTACGAGCAGTACTTC,CASSEDRAYEQYF